This entry is about one T cell receptor beta chain. At one of its ends the junction is not consistent with the germline gene, which may arise from a read error. The data are from a study of T-cell reconstitution after alpha-beta-depleted transplantation in children. The CDR3 runs 9 residues. Germline V lookup: CDR1 SGDLS, CDR2 YYNGEE. Researchers prepared the TCRbeta library using unique molecular identifiers, the study reports. Using its own MiXCR run on the PCR reads, TCRdb lists one record per CDR3 protein. The table records about 22,000 distinct CDR3 sequences, roughly 10% of them present only once.

The V and J genes are TRBV9 and TRBJ2-3, with D unclear. The sequences come from PBMCs from the stem cell graft donor, collected from the stem cell graft. This sequence was found in a human donor who donated a stem cell graft to a child with chronic granulomatous disease. Here the CDR3 reads CASSVPPRF. The CDR3 region has the DNA TGTGCCAGCAGCGTACCCCCTCGATTT.